The 23 T cell receptor beta chains below come from one sample, sequenced in a study of cytomegalovirus exposure and HLA in healthy donors. 60 Vbeta and 13 Jbeta primers were used in PCR. Clones were read by immunoSEQ multiplex PCR, and TCRdb kept only the in-frame ones, dropping some. Here the sample spans 150,000 to 200,000 clones, around 80% being singletons. Sequenced input: PBMCs. The source is a middle-aged woman in good health and CMV-seropositive.

This clone appeared a few times. The chain links TRBV2 to TRBJ1-5; 8 nucleotides agree with TRBD1. The germline V gene has CDR1 SNHLY and CDR2 FYNNEI. The trim removed 7 bases at V and 7 bases at J, leaving 9 bases unmatched. This CDR3 has 14 amino acids. The CDR3 DNA follows: TGTGCCAGCACAATCCAGGGGGCTGAGCAGCCCCAGCATTTT. Translated: CASTIQGAEQPQHF.

The chain uses TRBV29-1 and TRBJ2-1, with 7 bases matching TRBD1. This CDR3 contains 14 residues. Trimming cost V 7 bases and J 4 bases; bases outside gene matches: 10. The germline gives CDR1 SQVTM, CDR2 ANQGSEA. CDR3 coding DNA: TGCAGCGCAGTTCCAGACAGGGCGTACAATGAGCAGTTCTTC. Its translation: CSAVPDRAYNEQFF.

The chain has TRBV4-2 and TRBJ2-7; 9 bases fit TRBD1. Looked up from germline, CDR1 is LGHNA and CDR2 is YNFKEQ. The CDR3 loop spans 16 amino acids. The junction had 9 bases not matched to a gene; V was cut back by 4 bases and J by 2 bases. CDR3 sequence reads: CASSPSGTGGPYEQYF. In nucleotides, the CDR3 is TGTGCCAGCAGCCCGTCGGGTACAGGGGGCCCCTACGAGCAGTACTTC.

V usage is TRBV9 and J usage is TRBJ2-1; 8 bases fit TRBD2. CDR3 length: 15 residues. CDR1 and CDR2 from the germline V gene are SGDLS and YYNGEE. Trimming took 2 bases from V and 8 from J; bases not matched to a gene: 9. The CDR3 coding sequence is TGTGCCAGCAGCGTCGGCCCAGCGGGAGACTATGAGCAGTTCTTC. Translation gives CASSVGPAGDYEQFF.

V usage is TRBV5-6 and J usage is TRBJ1-5; possibly TRBD1 for D (5 bases). The V and J ends lost 1 base and 3 bases respectively, with 11 bases between them. Per germline, CDR1 SGHDT and CDR2 YYEEEE. This CDR3 is 15 amino acids long. The CDR3 DNA follows: TGTGCCAGCAGCTTGCTTCGACAGATCAATCAGCCCCAGCATTTT. Residues: CASSLLRQINQPQHF. The full variable domain, with the rest looked up from reference TRBV5-6 and TRBJ1-5, is DAGVTQSPTHLIKTRGQQVTLRCSPKSGHDTVSWYQQALGQGPQFIFQYYEEEERQRGNFPDRFSGHQFPNYSSELNVNALLLGDSALYLCASSLLRQINQPQHFGDGTRLSIL.

The count of this clone is one. This chain links TRBV7-8 with TRBJ1-5; a weak D match, TRBD1 (5 bases). This CDR3 is built from 15 residues. Trimming removed 5 bases at V and 3 bases at J, with 14 bases between. CDR1 and CDR2 from the germline V gene are SGHVS and FQNEAQ. In DNA, the CDR3 is TGTGCCAGCAGCCGCGAGATGGGGCCCAATCAGCCCCAGCATTTT. This translates into CASSREMGPNQPQHF.

The V call is TRBV7-2, the J call TRBJ2-5, with D possibly matching TRBD2 (7 bases). Germline V gives CDR1 SGHTA, CDR2 FQGNSA. This CDR3 contains 14 residues. The V end lost 7 bases, the J end lost 3 bases, and 15 bases lay between the germline ends. This CDR3 reads CASTFGGRKETQYF. As DNA, the CDR3 is TGTGCCAGCACCTTCGGGGGGCGGAAAGAGACCCAGTACTTC.

The chain has TRBV14 and TRBJ1-2; 7 bases fit TRBD1. In germline, CDR1 is SGHDN, CDR2 FVKESK. With V trimmed by 5 bases and J by 13 bases, 10 bases remained unmatched. This CDR3 comprises 12 residues. CDR3 protein: CASSSPGGRRTF. The CDR3 region has the DNA TGTGCCAGCAGCTCACCAGGGGGTCGGCGCACCTTC.

V is TRBV19 and J is TRBJ2-1; tentatively, D is TRBD2 (6 bases). Germline-derived CDR1 and CDR2 are LNHDA and SQIVND (reference sequence). The CDR3 loop spans 13 amino acids. V lost 7 bases to trimming and J lost 2 bases, with 9 bases between them. CDR3 loop: CASTGEPYNEQFF. CDR3 DNA: TGTGCCAGTACGGGGGAGCCCTACAATGAGCAGTTCTTC.

The J gene is TRBJ2-1, the V gene TRBV4-3; 8 bases agree with TRBD2. V trimming: 0 bases; J trimming: 4 bases; junction bases outside the gene matches: 5. The CDR3 runs to 16 residues. Germline V gene lookup returns CDR1 LGHNA and CDR2 YSLEER. The CDR3 is CASSQDRGGMYNEQFF. CDR3 DNA sequence: TGCGCCAGCAGCCAAGATCGGGGGGGCATGTACAATGAGCAGTTCTTC.

Remarks on this clone: This sample includes further DNA sequences coding for the same CDR3. V is TRBV7-3 and J is TRBJ1-2; 8 bases are shared with TRBD1. V shed 5 bases, J shed 4 bases, and the junction held 3 bases outside the gene matches. The germline V gene encodes CDR1 SGHTA and CDR2 FQGTGA. The CDR3 sequence is 13 residues long. This CDR3 reads CASSDRGGYGYTF. The CDR3 bases are TGTGCCAGCAGCGACAGGGGTGGCTATGGCTACACCTTC.

CDR3 DNA sequence: TGTGCCAGTAGTATCAGTCTAGCGGGAGTTTCCGAGCAGTACTTC. Its translation: CASSISLAGVSEQYF. V and J are TRBV19 and TRBJ2-7; 10 nucleotides agree with TRBD2. The V and J ends lost 3 bases and 6 bases, in that order; junction bases with no gene match: 8. The CDR3 loop spans 15 amino acids. Looked up from germline, CDR1 is LNHDA and CDR2 is SQIVND (reference sequence). Complete variable domain (other parts from reference TRBV19 and TRBJ2-7): DGGITQSPKYLFRKEGQNVTLSCEQNLNHDAMYWYRQDPGQGLRLIYYSQIVNDFQKGDIAEGYSVSREKKESFPLTVTSAQKNPTAFYLCASSISLAGVSEQYFGPGTRLTVT.

Only one count was recorded for this clone. The J gene is TRBJ2-7, the V gene TRBV19; 10 bases fit TRBD2. Unmatched junction bases numbered 6, after V lost 3 bases and J lost 4 bases. CDR1 is LNHDA, CDR2 SQIVND, per germline (reference sequence). This CDR3 is 15 amino acids long. The chain's CDR3 is CASSMAPSGSYEQYF. CDR3 DNA: TGTGCCAGTAGTATGGCGCCTAGCGGGAGTTACGAGCAGTACTTC.

This clone was observed once. The chain links TRBV19 to TRBJ2-1, with D uncertain. This CDR3 comprises 13 residues. The germline V gene encodes CDR1 LNHDA and CDR2 SQIVND (reference sequence). The V end lost 5 bases, the J end lost 9 bases, and 14 bases lay between the germline ends. In DNA form, the CDR3 reads TGTGCCAGTAGTGGCTCAGGCTACGGTGAGCAGTTCTTC. It codes for CASSGSGYGEQFF.

The CDR3 protein is CASSYSGSSGTDTQYF. The DNA for the CDR3 is TGTGCCAGCAGTTACTCAGGGTCGAGCGGTACAGATACGCAGTATTTT. The chain is built from TRBV6-5 and TRBJ2-3; tentative D call: TRBD2 (5 bases). This CDR3 is 16 amino acids long. Germline V lookup: CDR1 MNHEY, CDR2 SVGAGI. The V gene lost 0 bases and the J gene lost 3 bases, with 13 bases spanning the gap.

The rearrangement uses TRBV5-5 and TRBJ1-2; D is perhaps TRBD1 (5 bases). The CDR3 is made up of 16 amino acids. Between the trimmed V and J ends, which lost 0 bases and 6 bases, there was a span of 18 bases. Germline loops: CDR1 SGHKS, CDR2 YYEKEE (reference sequence). The CDR3 nucleotides read TGTGCCAGCAGCTTGGCTCTAGGGGCATATCTGAATGGCTACACCTTC. This codes for CASSLALGAYLNGYTF.

The chain carries TRBV29-1 and TRBJ2-7, with D tentatively TRBD1 (5 bases). The CDR3 covers 13 residues. V was cut by 3 bases and J by 2 bases, with 11 bases left in between. The germline V gene has CDR1 SQVTM and CDR2 ANQGSEA. As DNA, the CDR3 is TGCAGCGTTGAGCTGGACAAACCCTACGAGCAGTACTTC. Translating gives CSVELDKPYEQYF.

The chain has TRBV5-4 and TRBJ2-7; 11 bases are a match to TRBD2. J lost 6 bases, V lost 4 bases, and 6 bases had no gene match. Germline CDR1 reads SGHNT; CDR2 reads YYREEE (reference sequence). The CDR3 sequence is 14 residues long. CDR3 region: CASSPGTSGGEQYF. The CDR3 nucleotides read TGTGCCAGCAGCCCCGGGACTAGCGGTGGCGAGCAGTACTTC.

On this clone: The sample has other DNA sequences that encode this CDR3 too. The chain employs TRBV29-1 and TRBJ2-7, with 7 nucleotides matching TRBD1. The J segment lost 2 bases and the V segment lost 3 bases, leaving 1 base of the junction unmatched. Germline CDR1 reads SQVTM; CDR2 reads ANQGSEA. This CDR3 region has 12 residues. DNA for the CDR3: TGCAGCGTTGAGGGGACAGCCTACGAGCAGTACTTC. It codes for CSVEGTAYEQYF.

The chain joins TRBV10-2 to TRBJ2-5, with 8 bases that match TRBD1. This CDR3 is built from 14 residues. Germline assignment: CDR1 WSHSY and CDR2 SAAADI. The V gene end was trimmed by 5 bases and the J gene end by 5 bases; junction bases not matched to a gene: 7. This CDR3 reads CASSWTGLGETQYF. The DNA of the CDR3 is TGCGCCAGCAGTTGGACAGGGTTAGGTGAGACCCAGTACTTC.

The chain uses TRBV14 and TRBJ2-2; TRBD1 might be the D (6 bases). Trimming removed 4 bases from V and 1 base from J, with 13 bases in between. Germline values: CDR1 SGHDN, CDR2 FVKESK. The CDR3 is 16 amino acids. The CDR3 nucleotides read TGTGCCAGCAGCCCCCGACAGGCTTTGAACACCGGGGAGCTGTTTTTT. Translation gives CASSPRQALNTGELFF.

The chain recombines TRBV27 with TRBJ1-2; 9 bases are a match to TRBD1. Unmatched junction bases numbered 10, after V lost 8 bases and J lost 3 bases. The germline V gene encodes CDR1 MNHEY and CDR2 SMNVEV (reference sequence). The CDR3 loop spans 15 amino acids. The DNA for the CDR3 is TGTGCCAGCCGATCTCCGGGACAGGGACACTATGGCTACACCTTC. This translates into CASRSPGQGHYGYTF.

With respect to this clone: At one boundary the junction diverges from the germline segment, which might be a read error. The V gene is TRBV18, the J gene TRBJ2-1; TRBD2 matches 7 bases. The germline V gene encodes CDR1 KGHSH and CDR2 LQKENI. The CDR3 covers 13 residues. The CDR3 DNA sequence: TGTGCCAGCTCACCACCGGGCGGGGGTGAGGAGTTCTTC. Its protein is CASSPPGGGEEFF.